This is a list of T cell receptor beta chains from one sample in a study of OX40 agonist ivuxolimab in advanced cancers. The data were produced by immunoSEQ multiplex PCR, yet TCRdb's version contains in-frame clones alone and is incomplete. The repertoire holds tens of thousands of clones, with 90% to 95% as singletons. The material sequenced was CD4+ or CD8+ T cells sorted from blood, taken in a trial of the OX40 agonist ivuxolimab. All receptors derive from an adult with an advanced solid tumor such as melanoma, head and neck, liver or kidney cancer. Each CDR3 is given with its conserved first and last residue. The D gene is left open where the match is weak. Part of the rows lack a size; the others show once, few, many or a class for expanded clones.

J gene: TRBJ2-7; clone size: -; V gene: TRBV5-1; D gene: -; CDR3 protein: CASSTEGLYEQYF; CDR3 DNA: TGCGCCAGCTCAACCGAGGGCCTCTACGAGCAGTACTTC
J gene: TRBJ2-7; clone size: -; V gene: TRBV7-9; D gene: -; CDR3 protein: CASSLAQYEQYF; CDR3 DNA: TGTGCCAGCAGCTTAGCACAGTACGAGCAGTACTTC
J gene: TRBJ2-3; clone size: -; V gene: TRBV2; D gene: -; CDR3 protein: CASSESGTGTDTQYF; CDR3 DNA: TGTGCCAGCAGTGAAAGCGGCACCGGCACAGATACGCAGTATTTT
J gene: TRBJ2-7; clone size: -; V gene: TRBV2; D gene: -; CDR3 protein: CASSEGILSYEQYF; CDR3 DNA: TGTGCCAGCAGTGAAGGCATTCTCTCCTACGAGCAGTACTTC
J gene: TRBJ2-5; clone size: -; V gene: TRBV5-8; D gene: -; CDR3 protein: CASSLSIGSQETQYF; CDR3 DNA: TGTGCCAGCAGCTTGAGCATCGGATCCCAAGAGACCCAGTACTTC
J gene: TRBJ1-1; clone size: -; V gene: TRBV9; D gene: TRBD1; CDR3 protein: CASSSGQSNTEAFF; CDR3 DNA: TGTGCCAGCAGCTCGGGACAGTCGAACACTGAAGCTTTCTTT
J gene: TRBJ2-2; clone size: -; V gene: TRBV21-1; D gene: -; CDR3 protein: CASSKASFLPGELFF; CDR3 DNA: TGTGCCAGCAGCAAAGCGTCCTTTCTGCCCGGGGAGCTGTTTTTT
J gene: TRBJ2-2; clone size: once; V gene: TRBV30; D gene: -; CDR3 protein: CAWSGTTSNTGELFF; CDR3 DNA: TGTGCCTGGAGTGGGACTACCTCGAACACCGGGGAGCTGTTTTTT
J gene: TRBJ2-7; clone size: -; V gene: TRBV28; D gene: -; CDR3 protein: CASSLQGGGGEQYF; CDR3 DNA: TGTGCCAGCAGTTTACAGGGAGGGGGTGGTGAGCAGTACTTC
J gene: TRBJ1-1; clone size: -; V gene: TRBV28; D gene: -; CDR3 protein: CASSYTGIMNTEAFF; CDR3 DNA: TGTGCCAGCAGTTACACCGGGATCATGAACACTGAAGCTTTCTTT
J gene: TRBJ1-2; clone size: once; V gene: TRBV27; D gene: -; CDR3 protein: CASSLSVPNYGYTF; CDR3 DNA: TGTGCCAGCAGTTTATCGGTGCCTAACTATGGCTACACCTTC
J gene: TRBJ2-1; clone size: -; V gene: TRBV5-1; D gene: TRBD1; CDR3 protein: CASSLGQGDEQFF; CDR3 DNA: TGCGCCAGCAGCTTGGGACAGGGCGATGAGCAGTTCTTC
J gene: TRBJ2-7; clone size: -; V gene: TRBV19; D gene: -; CDR3 protein: CASSIDHSSYEQYF; CDR3 DNA: TGTGCCAGTAGTATAGATCACAGCTCCTACGAGCAGTACTTC
J gene: TRBJ1-2; clone size: -; V gene: TRBV7-9; D gene: TRBD1; CDR3 protein: CASSLGGDRGNYGYTF; CDR3 DNA: TGTGCCAGCAGCTTAGGAGGGGACAGGGGGAACTATGGCTACACCTTC
J gene: TRBJ2-1; clone size: -; V gene: TRBV11-3; D gene: -; CDR3 protein: CASVGRESYNEQFF; CDR3 DNA: TGTGCCAGCGTCGGGCGGGAAAGCTACAATGAGCAGTTCTTC
J gene: TRBJ2-2; clone size: once; V gene: TRBV11-1; D gene: TRBD1; CDR3 protein: CASSLVGQPAGELFF; CDR3 DNA: TGTGCCAGCAGCTTGGTGGGACAGCCCGCCGGGGAGCTGTTTTTT
J gene: TRBJ1-2; clone size: -; V gene: TRBV6-5; D gene: -; CDR3 protein: CASSLGQGGYTF; CDR3 DNA: TGTGCCAGCAGCCTTGGTCAGGGGGGCTACACCTTC
J gene: TRBJ2-2; clone size: -; V gene: TRBV11-1; D gene: -; CDR3 protein: CASSLVGTLAGELFF; CDR3 DNA: TGTGCCAGCAGCTTAGTTGGGACCCTTGCTGGGGAGCTGTTTTTT
J gene: TRBJ1-4; clone size: -; V gene: TRBV5-4; D gene: -; CDR3 protein: CASREGGGEKLFF; CDR3 DNA: TGTGCCAGCAGAGAGGGTGGGGGCGAAAAACTGTTTTTT
J gene: TRBJ1-2; clone size: -; V gene: TRBV4-1; D gene: -; CDR3 protein: CASSQAPSFGYGYTF; CDR3 DNA: TGCGCCAGCAGCCAAGCTCCTAGTTTCGGCTATGGCTACACCTTC
J gene: TRBJ2-7; clone size: -; V gene: TRBV7-6; D gene: -; CDR3 protein: CASSLGPGSAYEQYF; CDR3 DNA: TGTGCCAGCAGCTTAGGCCCAGGGTCGGCCTACGAGCAGTACTTC
J gene: TRBJ2-5; clone size: -; V gene: TRBV2; D gene: -; CDR3 protein: CASSEGRDQETQYF; CDR3 DNA: TGTGCCAGCAGTGAGGGCAGAGACCAAGAGACCCAGTACTTC